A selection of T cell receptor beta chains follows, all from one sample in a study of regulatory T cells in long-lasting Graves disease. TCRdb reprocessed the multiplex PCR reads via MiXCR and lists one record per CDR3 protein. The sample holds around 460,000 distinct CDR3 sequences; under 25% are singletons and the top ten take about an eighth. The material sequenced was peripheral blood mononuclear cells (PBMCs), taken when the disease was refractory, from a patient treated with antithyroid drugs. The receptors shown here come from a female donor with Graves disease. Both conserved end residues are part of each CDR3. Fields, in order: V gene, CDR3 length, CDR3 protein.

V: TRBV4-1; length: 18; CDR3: CASSQETHTSGRGYEQYF
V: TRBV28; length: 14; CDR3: CASSLEGETGELFF
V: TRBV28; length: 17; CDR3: CATSMPSRGTSYNEQFF
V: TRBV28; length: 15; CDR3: CASNPPGTGGTEAFF
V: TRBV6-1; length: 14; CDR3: CATRDRAGNQPQHF
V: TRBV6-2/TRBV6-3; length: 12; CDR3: CASSWVGQPQHF
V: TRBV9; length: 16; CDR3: CASSPCGGEGTGELFF
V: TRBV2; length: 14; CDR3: CASSFYRDYNEQFF
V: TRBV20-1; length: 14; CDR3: CSAWDLGRITEAFF
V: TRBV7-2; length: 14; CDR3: CASSPSRSQETQYF
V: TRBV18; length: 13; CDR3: CAGSGAMNTEAFF
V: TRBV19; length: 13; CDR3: CATRTATNTEAFF
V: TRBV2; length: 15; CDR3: CASKFQGASGNTIYF
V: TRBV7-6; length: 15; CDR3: CASSLTGTPNEKLFF
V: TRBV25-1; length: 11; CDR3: CASLRGNTIYF
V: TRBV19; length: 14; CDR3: CASSRGQSNQPQHF
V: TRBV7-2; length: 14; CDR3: CASSLVGGPYEQYF
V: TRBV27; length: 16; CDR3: CASSSATSRGSYEQYF
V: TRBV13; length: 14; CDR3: CASSIGTGEDGYTF
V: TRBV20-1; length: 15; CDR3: CSARSTGFGTDTQYF
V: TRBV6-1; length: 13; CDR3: CASRGAGAGELFF
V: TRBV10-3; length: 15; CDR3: CAISEGDRGTYEQYF
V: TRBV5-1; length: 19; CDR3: CASSFMAIDRGSNTGELFF
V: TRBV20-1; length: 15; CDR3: CSAAPGTSGQETQYF
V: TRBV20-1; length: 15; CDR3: CSARRGLAGVSEQYF
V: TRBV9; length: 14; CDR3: CASSVGGVGNIQYF
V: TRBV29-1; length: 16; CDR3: CSVEVVRPTGANVLTF
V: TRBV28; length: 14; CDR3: CASSITGFNQPQHF
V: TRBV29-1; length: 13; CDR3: CSLEAAGGYGYTF